This TCR beta chain originates from a study of T cell responses to AZD1222 COVID-19 vaccine. Findings of the study overall: The reported proportion of spike-specific TCRs targeting unmutated variant regions was nearly half. Spike as a whole was targeted by vaccine-associated CD4 TCRs, dominant at 160-218 and 743-854. Only a handful of people who got AZD1222 tested seropositive at baseline.

Assay: immunoSEQ multiplex PCR; the TCRdb copy retains only in-frame clones and omits some. The sample lists approximately 97,000 clones, about 85% seen once, with around 5.1% in the top ten. The CDR3 runs 14 residues. Germline V CDR1 and CDR2: SSHAT, FNYEAQ (reference sequence). As to this clone: Antigen: not known. Compared with germline, one end of the junction differs, possibly owing to a read error.

This TCR came from an adult in good health. This chain connects TRBV7-7 to TRBJ2-5; 8 nucleotides align to TRBD1. Sequencing used peripheral blood, obtained on day 0 of AZD1222 vaccination. CDR3 bases: TGTGCTAGCAGCTCCCAGGGGACAGGAGAGACCCAGTACTTC. It is translated as CASSSQGTGETQYF.